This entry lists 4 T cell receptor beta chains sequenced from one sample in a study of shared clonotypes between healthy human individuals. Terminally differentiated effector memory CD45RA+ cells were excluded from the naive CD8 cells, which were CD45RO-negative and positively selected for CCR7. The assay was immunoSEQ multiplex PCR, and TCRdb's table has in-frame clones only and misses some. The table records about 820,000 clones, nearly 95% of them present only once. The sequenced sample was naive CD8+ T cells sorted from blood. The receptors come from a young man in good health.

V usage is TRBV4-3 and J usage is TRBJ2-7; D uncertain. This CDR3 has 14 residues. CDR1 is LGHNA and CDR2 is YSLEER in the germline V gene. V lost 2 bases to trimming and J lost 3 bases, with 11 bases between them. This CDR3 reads CASSQLGSYYEQYF. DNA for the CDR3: TGCGCCAGCAGCCAACTCGGTTCTTACTACGAGCAGTACTTC.

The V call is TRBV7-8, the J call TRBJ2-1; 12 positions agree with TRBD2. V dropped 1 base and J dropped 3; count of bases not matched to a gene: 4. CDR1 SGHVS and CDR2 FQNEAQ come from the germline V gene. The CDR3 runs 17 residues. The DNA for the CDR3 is TGTGCCAGCAGCTTAGGGGGGGGACTAGCGGGCTACAATGAGCAGTTCTTC. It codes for CASSLGGGLAGYNEQFF. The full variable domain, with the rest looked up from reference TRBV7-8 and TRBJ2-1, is GAGVSQSPRYKVAKRGQDVALRCDPISGHVSLFWYQQALGQGPEFLTYFQNEAQLDKSGLPSDRFFAERPEGSVSTLKIQRTQQEDSAVYLCASSLGGGLAGYNEQFFGPGTRLTVL.

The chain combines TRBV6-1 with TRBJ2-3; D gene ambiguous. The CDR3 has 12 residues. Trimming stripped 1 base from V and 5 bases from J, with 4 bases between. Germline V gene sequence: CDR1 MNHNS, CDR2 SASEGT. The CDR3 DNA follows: TGTGCCAGCAGTGAAGGTCGAGATACGCAGTATTTT. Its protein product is CASSEGRDTQYF.

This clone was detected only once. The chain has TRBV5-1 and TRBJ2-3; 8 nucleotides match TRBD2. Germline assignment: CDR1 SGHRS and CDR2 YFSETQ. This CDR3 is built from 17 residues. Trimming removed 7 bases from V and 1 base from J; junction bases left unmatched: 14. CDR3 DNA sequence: TGCGCCAGCGCTGGACTAGCAAGTGATCTTGGCACAGATACGCAGTATTTT. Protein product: CASAGLASDLGTDTQYF.